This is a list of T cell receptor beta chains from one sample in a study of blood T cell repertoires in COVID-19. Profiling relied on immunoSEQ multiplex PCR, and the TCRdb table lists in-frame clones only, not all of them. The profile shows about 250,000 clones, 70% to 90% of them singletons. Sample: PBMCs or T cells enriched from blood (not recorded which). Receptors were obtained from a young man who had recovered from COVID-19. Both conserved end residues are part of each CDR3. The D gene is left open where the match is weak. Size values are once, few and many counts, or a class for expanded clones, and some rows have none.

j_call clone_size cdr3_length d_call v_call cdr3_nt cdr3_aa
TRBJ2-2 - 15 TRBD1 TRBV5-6 TGTGCCAGCAGTAGACGGGACAGGGGGACCGGGGAGCTGTTTTTT CASSRRDRGTGELFF
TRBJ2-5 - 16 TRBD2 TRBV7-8 TGTGCCAGCAGCCGAGCTAGCGGGGGGCCCGAGGAGACCCAGTACTTC CASSRASGGPEETQYF
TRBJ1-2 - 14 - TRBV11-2 TGTGCCAGCAGCCAGACGACAGATTTCTATGGCTACACCTTC CASSQTTDFYGYTF
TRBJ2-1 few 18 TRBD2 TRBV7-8 TGTGCCAGCAGCTTAAGCCGACTAGCGGGGGACGGTTACAATGAGCAGTTCTTC CASSLSRLAGDGYNEQFF
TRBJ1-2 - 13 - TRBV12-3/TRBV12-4 TGTGCCAGCAGTAGAACTGCGAACTATGGCTACACCTTC CASSRTANYGYTF
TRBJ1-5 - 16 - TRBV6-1 TGTGCCAGCAGTGAAGCGCTTCATCAGGGCGCAAAGCCCCAGCATTTT CASSEALHQGAKPQHF
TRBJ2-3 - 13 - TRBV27 TGTGCCACCTCTAACCGCGGCACAGATACGCAGTATTTT CATSNRGTDTQYF
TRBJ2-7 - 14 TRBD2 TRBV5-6 TGTGCCAGCAGCCAGGGGCTAGCGGGGCACGAGCAGTACTTC CASSQGLAGHEQYF
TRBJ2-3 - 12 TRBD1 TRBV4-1 TGCGCCAGCAGCTACAGGGGAGATACGCAGTATTTT CASSYRGDTQYF
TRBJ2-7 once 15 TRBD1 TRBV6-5 TGTGCCAGCAGCAACGTTAGGACAGGGATATACGAGCAGTACTTC CASSNVRTGIYEQYF
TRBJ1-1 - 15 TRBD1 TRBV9 TGTGCCAGCAGCCCAAGCGGACAGGAGGACACTGAAGCTTTCTTT CASSPSGQEDTEAFF
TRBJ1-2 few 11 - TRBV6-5 TGTGCCAGCAGATATGGTGGCGGCTACACCTTC CASRYGGGYTF
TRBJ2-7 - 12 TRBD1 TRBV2 TGTGCCAGCAGTGGGACAGGGTACGAGCAGTACTTC CASSGTGYEQYF
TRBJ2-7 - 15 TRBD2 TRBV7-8 TGTGCCAGCAGCCAGCGGACTAGCGGGAGTTACGAGCAGTACTTC CASSQRTSGSYEQYF
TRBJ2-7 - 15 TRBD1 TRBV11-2 TGTGCCAGCAGCCCGGACAGGGTAACCTCCTACGAGCAGTACTTC CASSPDRVTSYEQYF
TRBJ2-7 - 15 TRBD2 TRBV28 TGTGCCAGCAGTTCTTTAGCGGGAGGAGTTAGCGAGCAGTACTTC CASSSLAGGVSEQYF
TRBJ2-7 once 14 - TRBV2 TGTGCCAGCAGCCGCGGGGCAGAAAGCTACGAGCAGTACTTC CASSRGAESYEQYF
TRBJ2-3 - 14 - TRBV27 TGTGCCAGCAGTTTGGGCAGGGCATCAGATACGCAGTATTTT CASSLGRASDTQYF
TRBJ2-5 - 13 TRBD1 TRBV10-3 TGTGCCATCAGTGTAGGGACAGGGGAGACCCAGTACTTC CAISVGTGETQYF
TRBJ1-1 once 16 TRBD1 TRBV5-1 TGCGCCAGCAGCCTGGACGGGACAGCCCTGAACACTGAAGCTTTCTTT CASSLDGTALNTEAFF
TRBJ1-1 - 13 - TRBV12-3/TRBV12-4 TGTGCCAGCAGACGGACAGCGAACACTGAAGCTTTCTTT CASRRTANTEAFF
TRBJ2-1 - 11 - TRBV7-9 TGTGCCAGCAGCTTCGTTCTTGAGCAGTTCTTC CASSFVLEQFF
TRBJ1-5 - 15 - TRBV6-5 TGTGCCAGCAGCCAACTAGTAAGGCCTAATCAGCCCCAGCATTTT CASSQLVRPNQPQHF
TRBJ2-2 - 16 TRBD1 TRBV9 TGTGCCAGCAGCCCCCGGGACAGGGTGAGCGCCGGGGAGCTGTTTTTT CASSPRDRVSAGELFF
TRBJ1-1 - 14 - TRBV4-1 TGCGCCAGCAGCCCCCGCGAGGTTTCAACTGAAGCTTTCTTT CASSPREVSTEAFF
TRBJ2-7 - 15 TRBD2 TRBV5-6 TGTGCCAGCAGCTTGAGGAGCGGGGGGGCTCTCAGCGGGTACTTC CASSLRSGGALSGYF
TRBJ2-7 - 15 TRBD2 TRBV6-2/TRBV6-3 TGTGCCAGCAGTTACGGGGCTAGCGGGGCCTACGAGCAGTACTTC CASSYGASGAYEQYF
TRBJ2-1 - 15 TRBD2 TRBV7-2 TGTGCCAGCAGCTTAACGGGGGTAGCGGGAGGTAAGCAGTTCTTC CASSLTGVAGGKQFF
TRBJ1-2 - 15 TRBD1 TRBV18 TGTGCCAGCTCACTTACAGGGGGCTTGGTATATGGCTACACCTTC CASSLTGGLVYGYTF
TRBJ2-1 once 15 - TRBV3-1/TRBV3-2 TGTGCCAGCAGCCAAGTTTCCAGGGGTTACAATGAGCAGTTCTTC CASSQVSRGYNEQFF
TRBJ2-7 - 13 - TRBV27 TGTGCCAGCAGTTTTGGCCCCTTCTACGAGCAGTACTTC CASSFGPFYEQYF
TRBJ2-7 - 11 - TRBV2 TGTGCCAGCAGTGTAGACTACGAGCAGTACTTC CASSVDYEQYF
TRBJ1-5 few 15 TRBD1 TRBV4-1 TGCGCCAGCAGCGAGATTGGGACAGGGACTCAGCCCCAGCATTTT CASSEIGTGTQPQHF
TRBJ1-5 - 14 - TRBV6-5 TGTGCCAGCAGAGGGGGGGGCCTCAATCAGCCCCAGCATTTT CASRGGGLNQPQHF
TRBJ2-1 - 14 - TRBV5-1 TGCGCCAGCAGCTTGGGTGACAGAGACAATGAGCAGTTCTTC CASSLGDRDNEQFF
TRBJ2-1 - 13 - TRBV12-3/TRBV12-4 TGTGCCAGCAGTCCGCAGGGTTACAATGAGCAGTTCTTC CASSPQGYNEQFF
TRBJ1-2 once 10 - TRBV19 TGTGCCTCAGGCGTGCCTGGCTACACCTTC CASGVPGYTF
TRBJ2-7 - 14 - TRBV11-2 TGTGCCAGCAGCTTAGAACAGGGAATGTACGAGCAGTACTTC CASSLEQGMYEQYF
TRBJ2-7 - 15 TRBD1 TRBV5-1 TGCGCCAGCAGCTTGGGGACCGGGACAGGGTACGAGCAGTACTTC CASSLGTGTGYEQYF
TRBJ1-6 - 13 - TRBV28 TGTGCCAGCACCCAACTTGTTCTGTCACCCCTCCACTTT CASTQLVLSPLHF
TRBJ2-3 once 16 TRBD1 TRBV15 TGTGCCACCAGCAGAGATGGACAGGGGGCCGCAGATACGCAGTATTTT CATSRDGQGAADTQYF
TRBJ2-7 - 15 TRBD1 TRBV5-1 TGCGCCAGCAGCTCCGGGACAGGGGGCGGTTACGAGCAGTACTTC CASSSGTGGGYEQYF
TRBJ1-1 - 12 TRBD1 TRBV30 TGTGCCTGGCGGGACAGGAACACTGAAGCTTTCTTT CAWRDRNTEAFF
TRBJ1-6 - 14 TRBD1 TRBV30 TGTGCCTGGACCAGGGACAGGGTTAATTCACCCCTCCACTTT CAWTRDRVNSPLHF
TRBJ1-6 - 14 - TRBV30 TGTGCCTGGAGTGTACCGGGGTATAATTCACCCCTCCACTTT CAWSVPGYNSPLHF
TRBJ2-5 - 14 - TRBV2 TGTGCCAGCAGTGAGACACCGTACCAAGAGACCCAGTACTTC CASSETPYQETQYF